This T cell receptor beta chain was documented in a study of cytomegalovirus exposure and HLA in healthy donors. Study-level points and caveats: In all likelihood, a cluster of highly shared sequence variants was a sequencing artifact.

For this clone: The antigen remains undetermined.

Germline-derived CDR1 and CDR2 are SQVTM and ANQGSEA. J gave up 2 bases and V 6 bases, and 9 bases lay outside the gene matches. This CDR3 region has 14 residues. This PCR relied on a set of 60 Vbeta primers and 13 Jbeta primers. Sequenced by immunoSEQ multiplex PCR; TCRdb stores in-frame clones only, minus some. The repertoire consists of 150,000 to 200,000 clones, with approximately 80% occurring once and the leading ten covering about 2%. The chain couples TRBV29-1 to TRBJ2-7, with TRBD1 matching 8 bases. The receptor was isolated from a woman in her twenties or thirties in good health and CMV-seronegative. Sequencing was performed on PBMCs. CDR3 nucleotide sequence: TGCAGCGTCCTGGTACCAGGGGGCCCCTACGAGCAGTACTTC. Amino acid sequence: CSVLVPGGPYEQYF.